Listed below are T cell receptor beta chains from one sample, sequenced in a study of blood T cell repertoires in COVID-19. Profiling relied on immunoSEQ multiplex PCR, and the TCRdb table lists in-frame clones only, not all of them. The sample includes more than 75,000 clones, around 90% of them seen just once. Specimen: peripheral blood. The source is an elderly woman with acute or convalescent COVID-19. CDR3s include the opening cysteine and the closing phenylalanine or tryptophan. A D gene is named only where the DNA matches it firmly. Some rows mark clone size as missing; the rest say once, few, many or name a class of expanded clone.

NA | TRBJ1-5 | TRBV6-1 | NA | TGTGCCAGCAGTGAAAGACAGACCAATCAGCCCCAGCATTTT | CASSERQTNQPQHF
NA | TRBJ1-1 | TRBV4-1 | NA | TGCGCCAGCAGCCAAGAGGTACCGGACACTGAAGCTTTCTTT | CASSQEVPDTEAFF
TRBD2 | TRBJ2-5 | TRBV4-3 | NA | TGCGCCAGCAGCCAAACCGGGGGGGCTTCGTACCAAGAGACCCAGTACTTC | CASSQTGGASYQETQYF
TRBD1 | TRBJ1-2 | TRBV5-4 | NA | TGTGCCAGCAGCTTGCCGGCAGGGGGCGTCAGCTATGGCTACACCTTC | CASSLPAGGVSYGYTF
TRBD2 | TRBJ2-5 | TRBV13 | NA | TGTGCCAGCAGCTTAGACCTAGCGGGAGTTGAGACCCAGTACTTC | CASSLDLAGVETQYF
NA | TRBJ2-1 | TRBV30 | NA | TGTGCCTGGAGTACAGGAAACTCCTACAATGAGCAGTTCTTC | CAWSTGNSYNEQFF
TRBD2 | TRBJ2-5 | TRBV24-1 | NA | TGTGCCACCAGTGATGGGGGGCTAGCGGGATCCCAGGAGACCCAGTACTTC | CATSDGGLAGSQETQYF
TRBD1 | TRBJ2-5 | TRBV5-6 | NA | TGTGCCAGCAGCCCTCCGGGACAGCTTCAAGAGACCCAGTACTTC | CASSPPGQLQETQYF
TRBD1 | TRBJ1-5 | TRBV19 | NA | TGTGCCAGTAGTATCGACAGGGGGGATCAGCCCCAGCATTTT | CASSIDRGDQPQHF
TRBD1 | TRBJ1-2 | TRBV10-1 | NA | TGCGCCAGCAGCCCCGGGACAGGCTATGGCTACACCTTC | CASSPGTGYGYTF
NA | TRBJ2-2 | TRBV5-1 | once | TGCGCCAGCAGCCCCGGGATCACCGCGAACACCGGGGAGCTGTTTTTT | CASSPGITANTGELFF
TRBD2 | TRBJ2-3 | TRBV18 | NA | TGTGCCAGCTCACCATGGGGGAAGCGGGGGGGCCGGGGCACAGATACGCAGTATTTT | CASSPWGKRGGRGTDTQYF
NA | TRBJ1-2 | TRBV12-3/TRBV12-4 | NA | TGTGCCAGCACCCCTGGAGCCCCCGATGGCTACACCTTC | CASTPGAPDGYTF
NA | TRBJ1-4 | TRBV9 | NA | TGTGCCAGCAGCGGGAGCGGGGGGATGGGGGAAAAACTGTTTTTT | CASSGSGGMGEKLFF
NA | TRBJ2-5 | TRBV5-1 | NA | TGCGCCAGCAGCTTTGGGTGGGAGCGGAGAAGGGAGACCCAGTACTTC | CASSFGWERRRETQYF
NA | TRBJ2-1 | TRBV19 | NA | TGTGCCAGTAGTCCCGACAGTAGCTGGTACAATGAGCAGTTCTTC | CASSPDSSWYNEQFF
TRBD2 | TRBJ2-3 | TRBV9 | NA | TGTGCCAGCAGCCGGACTAGCGGGGCCCTCACAGATACGCAGTATTTT | CASSRTSGALTDTQYF
NA | TRBJ1-1 | TRBV7-2 | NA | TGTGCCAGCAGCTTTACCCGACAGACCAACACTGAAGCTTTCTTT | CASSFTRQTNTEAFF
TRBD1 | TRBJ2-1 | TRBV29-1 | once | TGCAGCGTTGGAGGGGGCTACTACAATGAGCAGTTCTTC | CSVGGGYYNEQFF
NA | TRBJ1-4 | TRBV7-9 | NA | TGTGCCAGCAGCCTAAGGGGAGGAACTGCAACTAATGAAAAACTGTTTTTT | CASSLRGGTATNEKLFF
TRBD1 | TRBJ1-2 | TRBV6-5 | NA | TGTGCCAGCAGCCCCGGGACAGCGGGCTATGGCTACACCTTC | CASSPGTAGYGYTF
TRBD1 | TRBJ1-3 | TRBV5-1 | NA | TGCGCCAGCAGCTTGGACGGACAGGGGGCTGGAAACACCATATATTTT | CASSLDGQGAGNTIYF